This T cell receptor (beta chain) was observed in a study of T-cell reconstitution after alpha-beta-depleted transplantation in children. There are a few counts of this clonotype. J was trimmed by 5 bases and V by 7 bases; bases with no gene match: 9. The CDR3 has 14 amino acids. Preparation of the TCRbeta library was carried out with unique molecular identifiers. TCRdb analysed the PCR reads with MiXCR anew, one entry per CDR3 protein. The sample lists 350,000 to 400,000 distinct CDR3 sequences, roughly 20% seen once, with 3.8% in the top ten. The TCR sequence derives from a human donor who donated a stem cell graft to a child with acute myeloid leukemia. The chain carries TRBV12-3 or TRBV12-4 and TRBJ2-3; 7 bases are a match to TRBD1. The starting material was PBMCs from the stem cell graft donor, obtained from the stem cell graft. CDR3 residues: CASNPGTAVDTQYF. The CDR3, as DNA: TGTGCCAGCAACCCTGGGACAGCGGTAGATACGCAGTATTTT.